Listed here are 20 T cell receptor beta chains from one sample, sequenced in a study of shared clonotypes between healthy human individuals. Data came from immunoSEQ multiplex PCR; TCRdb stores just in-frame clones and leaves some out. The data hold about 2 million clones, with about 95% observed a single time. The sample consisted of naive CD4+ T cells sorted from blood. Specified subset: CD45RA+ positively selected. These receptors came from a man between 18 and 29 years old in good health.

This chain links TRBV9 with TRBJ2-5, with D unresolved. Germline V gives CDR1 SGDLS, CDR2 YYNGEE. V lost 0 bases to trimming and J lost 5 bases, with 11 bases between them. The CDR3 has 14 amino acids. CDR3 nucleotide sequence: TGTGCCAGCAGCGTAGTTGGGAAGGGCGAGACCCAGTACTTC. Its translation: CASSVVGKGETQYF.

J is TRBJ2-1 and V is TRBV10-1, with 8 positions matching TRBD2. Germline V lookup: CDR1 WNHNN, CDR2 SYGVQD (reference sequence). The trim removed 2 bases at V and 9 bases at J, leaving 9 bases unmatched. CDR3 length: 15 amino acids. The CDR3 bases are TGCGCCAGCAGTGAGGCGGGAGCGGGAGTCATTGAGCAGTTCTTC. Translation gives CASSEAGAGVIEQFF.

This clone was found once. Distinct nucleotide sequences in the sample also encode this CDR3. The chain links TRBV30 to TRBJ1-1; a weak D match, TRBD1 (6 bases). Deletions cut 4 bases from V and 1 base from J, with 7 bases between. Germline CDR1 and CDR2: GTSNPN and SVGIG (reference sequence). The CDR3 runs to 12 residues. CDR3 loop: CAWTDRNTEAFF. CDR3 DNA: TGTGCCTGGACGGACAGGAACACTGAAGCTTTCTTT.

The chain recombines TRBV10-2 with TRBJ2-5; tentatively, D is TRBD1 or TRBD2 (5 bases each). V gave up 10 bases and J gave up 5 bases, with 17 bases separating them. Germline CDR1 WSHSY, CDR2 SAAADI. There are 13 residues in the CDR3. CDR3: CATRTDWGETQYF. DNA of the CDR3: TGCGCCACCCGAACTGACTGGGGGGAGACCCAGTACTTC.

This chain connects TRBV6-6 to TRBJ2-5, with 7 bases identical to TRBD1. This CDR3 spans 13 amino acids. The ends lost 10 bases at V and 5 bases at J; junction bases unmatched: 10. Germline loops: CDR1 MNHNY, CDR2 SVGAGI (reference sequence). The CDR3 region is CAIQEGAGETQYF. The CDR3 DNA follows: TGTGCCATCCAAGAGGGGGCCGGGGAGACCCAGTACTTC.

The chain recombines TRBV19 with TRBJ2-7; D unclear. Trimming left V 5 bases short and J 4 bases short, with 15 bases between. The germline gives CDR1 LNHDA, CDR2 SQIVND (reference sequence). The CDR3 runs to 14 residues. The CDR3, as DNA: TGTGCCAGTAGTCCTCCGAAGAAAGATTACGAGCAGTACTTC. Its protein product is CASSPPKKDYEQYF.

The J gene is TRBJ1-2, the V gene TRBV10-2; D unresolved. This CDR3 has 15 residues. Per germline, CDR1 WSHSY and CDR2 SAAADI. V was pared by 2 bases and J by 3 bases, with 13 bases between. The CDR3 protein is CASSESSRRHYGYTF. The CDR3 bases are TGCGCCAGCAGTGAGAGCTCACGTAGACACTATGGCTACACCTTC.

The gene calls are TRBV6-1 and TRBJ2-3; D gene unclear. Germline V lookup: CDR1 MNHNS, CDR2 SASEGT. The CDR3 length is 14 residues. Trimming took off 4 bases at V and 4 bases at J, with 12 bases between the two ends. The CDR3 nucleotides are TGTGCCAGCAGTGTCCCGGCCTTCCCAGATACGCAGTATTTT. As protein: CASSVPAFPDTQYF.

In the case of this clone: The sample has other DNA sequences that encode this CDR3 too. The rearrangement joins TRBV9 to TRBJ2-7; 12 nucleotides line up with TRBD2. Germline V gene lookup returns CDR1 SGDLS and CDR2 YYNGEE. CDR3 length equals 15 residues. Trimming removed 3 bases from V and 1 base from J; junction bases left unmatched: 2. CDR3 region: CASSAGTSGSYEQYF. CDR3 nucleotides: TGTGCCAGCAGCGCCGGGACTAGCGGGTCCTACGAGCAGTACTTC.

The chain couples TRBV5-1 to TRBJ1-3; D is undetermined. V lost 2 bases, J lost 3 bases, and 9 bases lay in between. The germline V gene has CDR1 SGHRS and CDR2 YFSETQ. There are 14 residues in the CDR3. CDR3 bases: TGCGCCAGCAGCTTTCATGCTAGTGGAAACACCATATATTTT. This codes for CASSFHASGNTIYF.

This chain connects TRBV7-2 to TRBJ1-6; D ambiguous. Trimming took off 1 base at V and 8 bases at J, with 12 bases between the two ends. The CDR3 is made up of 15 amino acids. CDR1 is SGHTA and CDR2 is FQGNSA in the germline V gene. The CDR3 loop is CASSLVELTDSPLHF. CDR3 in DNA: TGTGCCAGCAGCTTAGTAGAACTGACCGATTCACCCCTCCACTTT.

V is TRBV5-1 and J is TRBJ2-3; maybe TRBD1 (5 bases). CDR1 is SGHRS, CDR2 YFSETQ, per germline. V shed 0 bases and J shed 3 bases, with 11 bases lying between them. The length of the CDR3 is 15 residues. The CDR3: CASSLAGRATDTQYF. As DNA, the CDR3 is TGCGCCAGCAGCTTGGCCGGCAGGGCGACAGATACGCAGTATTTT.

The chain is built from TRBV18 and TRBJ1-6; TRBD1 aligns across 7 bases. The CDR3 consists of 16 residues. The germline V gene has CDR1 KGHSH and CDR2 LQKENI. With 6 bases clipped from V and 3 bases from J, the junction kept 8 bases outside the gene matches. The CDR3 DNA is TGTGCCAGCTCTCCCCAACAGGGGCTCTATAATTCACCCCTCCACTTT. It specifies CASSPQQGLYNSPLHF.

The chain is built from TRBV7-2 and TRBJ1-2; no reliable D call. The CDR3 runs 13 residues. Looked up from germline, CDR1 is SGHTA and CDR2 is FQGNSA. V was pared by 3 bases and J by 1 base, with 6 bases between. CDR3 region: CASSFMDNYGYTF. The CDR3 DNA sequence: TGTGCCAGCAGCTTCATGGATAACTATGGCTACACCTTC.

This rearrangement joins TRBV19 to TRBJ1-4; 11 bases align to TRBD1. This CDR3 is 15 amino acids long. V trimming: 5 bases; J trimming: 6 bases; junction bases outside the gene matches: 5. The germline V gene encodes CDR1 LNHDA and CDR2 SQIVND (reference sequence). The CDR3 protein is CASSPWTGGDEKLFF. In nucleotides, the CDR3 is TGTGCCAGTAGTCCTTGGACAGGGGGCGATGAAAAACTGTTTTTT. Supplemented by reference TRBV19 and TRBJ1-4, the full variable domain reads DGGITQSPKYLFRKEGQNVTLSCEQNLNHDAMYWYRQDPGQGLRLIYYSQIVNDFQKGDIAEGYSVSREKKESFPLTVTSAQKNPTAFYLCASSPWTGGDEKLFFGSGTQLSVL.

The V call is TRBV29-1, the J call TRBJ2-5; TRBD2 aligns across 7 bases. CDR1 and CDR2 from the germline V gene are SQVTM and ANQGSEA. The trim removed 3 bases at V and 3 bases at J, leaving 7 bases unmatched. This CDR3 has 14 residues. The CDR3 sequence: CSVDGLAVKETQYF. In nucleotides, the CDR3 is TGCAGCGTTGATGGGCTAGCGGTAAAAGAGACCCAGTACTTC.

The CDR3 DNA reads as TGTGCCAGCAGCTTCTGGAGTTTGGCAGGGGGAGGCTACGAGCAGTACTTC. It specifies CASSFWSLAGGGYEQYF. The V gene is TRBV5-5, the J gene TRBJ2-7; D might be TRBD1 (7 bases). Trimming stripped 2 bases from V and 3 bases from J, with 21 bases between. The CDR3 covers 17 residues. Germline loops: CDR1 SGHKS, CDR2 YYEKEE (reference sequence).

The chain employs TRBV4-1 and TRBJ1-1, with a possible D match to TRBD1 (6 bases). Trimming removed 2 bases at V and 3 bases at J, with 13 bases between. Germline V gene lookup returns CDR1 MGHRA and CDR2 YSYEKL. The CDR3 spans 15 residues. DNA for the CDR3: TGCGCCAGCAGCCAAATGACAGGCTGGGACACTGAAGCTTTCTTT. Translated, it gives CASSQMTGWDTEAFF.

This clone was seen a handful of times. CDR3 nucleotides: TGTGCCAGCAACCCGGCTCAGGGATCCAACTATGGCTACACCTTC. It translates to CASNPAQGSNYGYTF. The chain joins TRBV7-8 to TRBJ1-2, with a weak D call TRBD1 (5 bases). CDR3 length equals 15 residues. Germline V CDR1 and CDR2: SGHVS, FQNEAQ. Trimming left V 7 bases short and J 2 bases short, with 17 bases between. Full variable domain (rest looked up from reference TRBV7-8 and TRBJ1-2): GAGVSQSPRYKVAKRGQDVALRCDPISGHVSLFWYQQALGQGPEFLTYFQNEAQLDKSGLPSDRFFAERPEGSVSTLKIQRTQQEDSAVYLCASNPAQGSNYGYTFGSGTRLTVV.

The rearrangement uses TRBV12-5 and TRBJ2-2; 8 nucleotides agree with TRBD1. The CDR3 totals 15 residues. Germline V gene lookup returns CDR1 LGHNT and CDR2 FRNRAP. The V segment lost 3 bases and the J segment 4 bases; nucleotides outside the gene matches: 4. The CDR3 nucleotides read TGTGCTAGTGGTTTCGGGACAGGCCCCACCGGGGAGCTGTTTTTT. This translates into CASGFGTGPTGELFF.